Sequencing of this T cell receptor (beta chain) was carried out in a study of blood T cell repertoires in COVID-19. For the study at large: Samples of COVID-19 (acute and convalescent) were obtained from the United States, Italy and Spain. PBMCs, B-cell-depleted T cells, or T cells provided the cDNA or gDNA that made up the material.

Authors' processing steps: By means of reference gene primer amplification, nucleated cell counts were estimated. Profiled with immunoSEQ multiplex PCR; TCRdb holds only in-frame clones, not every one. The V and J calls and clone size are taken from that table; D and trimming were inferred from the DNA. Among 200,000 or so clones, just over 85% were seen once, and the ten largest hold 5.9%. The V gene end was trimmed by 1 base and the J gene end by 4 bases; junction bases not matched to a gene: 1. The CDR3 is made up of 14 amino acids. Germline V CDR1 and CDR2: MNHEY, SMNVEV (reference sequence). This TCR was sampled from a man aged 80 or over with acute or convalescent COVID-19. Sample: peripheral blood. This chain joins TRBV27 and TRBJ2-3; 8 bases fit TRBD2. CDR3 in DNA: TGTGCCAGCAGTTTATTACTAGCGGCAGATACGCAGTATTTT. As protein: CASSLLLAADTQYF.